This T cell receptor beta chain was identified in a study of blood T cells in healthy people across ages. Combining a sample-barcoded 5' primer with a J-beta primer mix, a second PCR ran for roughly 7 to 12 cycles. Each CDR3 protein gets one entry after TCRdb re-called the 5' RACE reads with MiXCR. The table has just under 750,000 distinct CDR3 sequences, about 20% seen once. CDR3 size: 16 residues. This clonotype was counted between two and nine times. The specimen sequenced was blood. The clonotype comes from a man between 65 and 85 years old in good health. The rearrangement joins TRBV12-3 or TRBV12-4 to TRBJ2-7; 7 positions match TRBD2. The end of the DNA fits TRBJ2-5 better, so the J call may be wrong. This chain's CDR3 is CASSPNSGRPQETQYF. The CDR3 DNA follows: TGTGCCAGCAGCCCTAATAGCGGGCGACCCCAAGAGACCCAGTACTTC.